This T cell receptor beta chain came from a study of blood T cell repertoires in COVID-19. For the study at large: Researchers got acute and convalescent COVID-19 samples from the United States, Italy and Spain. T cells, B-cell-depleted T cells, or PBMCs supplied cDNA or gDNA.

The trim removed 6 bases at V and 0 bases at J, leaving 6 bases unmatched. This CDR3 contains 15 residues. Germline CDR1 reads KGHSH; CDR2 reads LQKENI. In the study's own analysis: The assay estimated nucleated cells by amplifying reference gene primers. Produced via immunoSEQ multiplex PCR; TCRdb's table is partial and in-frame only. D and trimming were read from the DNA, whereas the V and J calls and clone size are those reported in that table. The sample carries approximately 490,000 clones, roughly 87% recorded once. The participants were between roughly 18 and 100 years old and came from 24 US areas.

The rearrangement links TRBV18 to TRBJ2-3, with TRBD2 matching 7 bases. The sequenced material came from PBMCs or T cells enriched from blood (not recorded which). This receptor was identified in a woman under 30 who had recovered from COVID-19. Here the CDR3 reads CASSLAVTSTDTQYF. DNA for the CDR3: TGTGCCAGCTCGCTAGCGGTGACTAGCACAGATACGCAGTATTTT. The full variable domain, with the rest looked up from reference TRBV18 and TRBJ2-3, is NAGVMQNPRHLVRRRGQEARLRCSPMKGHSHVYWYRQLPEEGLKFMVYLQKENIIDESGMPKERFSAEFPKEGPSILRIQQVVRGDSAAYFCASSLAVTSTDTQYFGPGTRLTVL.